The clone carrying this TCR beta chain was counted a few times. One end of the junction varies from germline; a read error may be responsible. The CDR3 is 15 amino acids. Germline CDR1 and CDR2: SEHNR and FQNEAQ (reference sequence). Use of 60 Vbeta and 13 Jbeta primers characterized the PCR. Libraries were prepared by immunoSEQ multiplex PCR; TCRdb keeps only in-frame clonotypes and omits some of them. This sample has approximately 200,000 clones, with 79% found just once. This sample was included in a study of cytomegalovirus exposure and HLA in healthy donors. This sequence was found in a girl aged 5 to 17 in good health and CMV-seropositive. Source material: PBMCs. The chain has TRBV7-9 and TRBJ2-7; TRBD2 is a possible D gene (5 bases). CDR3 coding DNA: TGTTCCAGCAGCCGCGTTGGGGAGAGTCCCTACGAGCAGTACTTC. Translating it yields CSSSRVGESPYEQYF.